This T cell receptor (beta chain) was captured in a study of T cells in women clearing cervical HPV infection. The method was immunoSEQ multiplex PCR; TCRdb's version includes in-frame clones alone and lacks a portion of them. Its clone listing holds about 34,000 clones. The CDR3 contains 13 residues. The germline V gene encodes CDR1 MNHNS and CDR2 SASEGT. V gave up 4 bases and J gave up 2 bases, with 5 bases separating them. Whole-study findings and limits: Repertoire richness, not evenness, was significantly elevated in CIN3+ cases versus controls. Cases carried less TRBV6-7 than controls: approximately 0.1% versus 0.16%.

As regards this clone: Its target is unknown. The read stops 3 residues short of the end of the CDR3; the missing end is completed from the germline J gene.

This TCR derives from a woman between 18 and 69 years old with a cervical HPV16 infection that either progressed to CIN3+ or cleared (not recorded which). V and J are TRBV6-1 and TRBJ1-4; D not certain. The material sequenced was blood buffy coat. The CDR3 here is CASSGRTNEKLFF. CDR3 DNA (partial): TGTGCCAGCAGTGGGCGGACTAATGAAAAA.